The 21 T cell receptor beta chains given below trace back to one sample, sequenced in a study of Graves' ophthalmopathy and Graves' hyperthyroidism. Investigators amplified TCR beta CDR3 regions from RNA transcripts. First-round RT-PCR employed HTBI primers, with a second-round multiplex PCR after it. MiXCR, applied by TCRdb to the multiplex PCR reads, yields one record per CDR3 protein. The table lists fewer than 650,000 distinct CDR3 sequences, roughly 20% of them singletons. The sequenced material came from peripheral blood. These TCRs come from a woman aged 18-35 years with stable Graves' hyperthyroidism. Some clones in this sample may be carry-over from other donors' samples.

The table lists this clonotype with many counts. CDR3 sequence: CASSDLVGQETQYF. The CDR3 bases are TGTGCCAGCAGCGACTTGGTGGGACAAGAGACCCAGTACTTC. The V and J genes are TRBV28 and TRBJ2-5; no firm D call. This CDR3 has 14 residues. The ends were cut back, 6 bases at V and 2 bases at J, with 13 bases in the middle. The germline CDR1 and CDR2 sequences are MDHEN and SYDVKM.

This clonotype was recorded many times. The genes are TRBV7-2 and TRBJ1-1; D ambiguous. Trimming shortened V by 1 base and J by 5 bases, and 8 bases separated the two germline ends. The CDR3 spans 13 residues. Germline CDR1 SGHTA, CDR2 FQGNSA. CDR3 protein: CASSLERVTEAFF. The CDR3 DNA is TGTGCCAGCAGCTTAGAAAGGGTGACTGAAGCTTTCTTT.

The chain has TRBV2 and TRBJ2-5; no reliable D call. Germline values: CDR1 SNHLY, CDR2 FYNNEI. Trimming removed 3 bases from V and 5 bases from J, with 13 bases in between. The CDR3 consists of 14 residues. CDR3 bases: TGTGCCAGCAGTGAGGTGGCGTACGGTGAGACCCAGTACTTC. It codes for CASSEVAYGETQYF.

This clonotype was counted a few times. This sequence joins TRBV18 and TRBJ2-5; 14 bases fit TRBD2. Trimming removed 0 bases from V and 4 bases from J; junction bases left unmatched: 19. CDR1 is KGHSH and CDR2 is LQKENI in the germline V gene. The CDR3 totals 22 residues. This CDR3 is CASSPPRGLAGEIPLPGETQYF. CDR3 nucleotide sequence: TGTGCCAGCTCACCACCAAGGGGACTAGCGGGAGAAATTCCCTTACCAGGAGAGACCCAGTACTTC.

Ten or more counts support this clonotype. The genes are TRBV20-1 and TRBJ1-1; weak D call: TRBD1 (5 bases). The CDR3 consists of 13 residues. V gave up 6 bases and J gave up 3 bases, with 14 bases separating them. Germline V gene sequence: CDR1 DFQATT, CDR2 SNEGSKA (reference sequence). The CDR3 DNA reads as TGCAGTGCCCACCCCGGGACGTACACTGAAGCTTTCTTT. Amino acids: CSAHPGTYTEAFF.

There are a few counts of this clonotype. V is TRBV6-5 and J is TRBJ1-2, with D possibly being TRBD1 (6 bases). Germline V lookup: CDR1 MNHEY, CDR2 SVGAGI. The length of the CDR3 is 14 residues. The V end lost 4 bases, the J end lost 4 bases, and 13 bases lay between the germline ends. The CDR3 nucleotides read TGTGCCAGCAGTTCCGGGGGCATGGTCTATGGCTACACCTTC. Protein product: CASSSGGMVYGYTF.

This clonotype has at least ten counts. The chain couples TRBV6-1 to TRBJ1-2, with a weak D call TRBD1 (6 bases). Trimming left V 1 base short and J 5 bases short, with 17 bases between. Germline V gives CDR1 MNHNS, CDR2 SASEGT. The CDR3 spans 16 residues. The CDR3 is CASSEGTRAGTYGYTF. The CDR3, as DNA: TGTGCCAGCAGTGAAGGAACGCGGGCGGGGACATATGGCTACACCTTC.

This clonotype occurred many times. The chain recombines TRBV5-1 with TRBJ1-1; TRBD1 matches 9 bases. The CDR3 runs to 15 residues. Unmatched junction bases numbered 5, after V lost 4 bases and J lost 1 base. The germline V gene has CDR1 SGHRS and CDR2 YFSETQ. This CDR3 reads CASSGTGIENTEAFF. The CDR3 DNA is TGCGCCAGCAGCGGGACAGGGATAGAGAACACTGAAGCTTTCTTT.

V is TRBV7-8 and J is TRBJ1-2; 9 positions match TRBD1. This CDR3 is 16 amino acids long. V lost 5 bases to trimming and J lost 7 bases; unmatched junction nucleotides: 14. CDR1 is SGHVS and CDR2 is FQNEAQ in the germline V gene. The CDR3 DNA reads TGTGCCAGCAGCGAACATAGGACAGGGGACAATCTTGGCTACACCTTC. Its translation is CASSEHRTGDNLGYTF. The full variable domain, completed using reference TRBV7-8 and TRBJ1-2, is GAGVSQSPRYKVAKRGQDVALRCDPISGHVSLFWYQQALGQGPEFLTYFQNEAQLDKSGLPSDRFFAERPEGSVSTLKIQRTQQEDSAVYLCASSEHRTGDNLGYTFGSGTRLTVV.

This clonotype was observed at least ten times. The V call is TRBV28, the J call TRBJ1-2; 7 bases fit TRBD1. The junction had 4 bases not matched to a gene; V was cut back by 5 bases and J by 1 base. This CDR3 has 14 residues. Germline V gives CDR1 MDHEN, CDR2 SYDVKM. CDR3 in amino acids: CASSIGTDNYGYTF. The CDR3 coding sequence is TGTGCCAGCAGTATAGGGACAGATAACTATGGCTACACCTTC.

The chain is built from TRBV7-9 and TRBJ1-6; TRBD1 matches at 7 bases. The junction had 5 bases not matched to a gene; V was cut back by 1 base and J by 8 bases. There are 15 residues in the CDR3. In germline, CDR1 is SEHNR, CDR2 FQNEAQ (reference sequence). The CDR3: CASSLGTGEYSPLHF. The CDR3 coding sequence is TGTGCCAGCAGCTTAGGGACAGGTGAATATTCACCCCTCCACTTT.

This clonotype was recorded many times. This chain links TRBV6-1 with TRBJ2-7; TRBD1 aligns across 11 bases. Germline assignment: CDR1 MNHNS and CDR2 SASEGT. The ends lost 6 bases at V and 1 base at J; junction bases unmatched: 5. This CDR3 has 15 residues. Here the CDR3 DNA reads TGTGCCAGCAGGAGGGACAGGGGGTCATCCTACGAGCAGTACTTC. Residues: CASRRDRGSSYEQYF.

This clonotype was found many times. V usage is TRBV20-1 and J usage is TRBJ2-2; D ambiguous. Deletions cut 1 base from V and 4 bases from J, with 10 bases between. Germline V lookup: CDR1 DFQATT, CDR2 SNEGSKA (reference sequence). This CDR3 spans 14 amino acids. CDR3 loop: CSARVSGSTGELFF. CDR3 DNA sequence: TGCAGTGCTAGAGTTTCAGGTAGCACCGGGGAGCTGTTTTTT.

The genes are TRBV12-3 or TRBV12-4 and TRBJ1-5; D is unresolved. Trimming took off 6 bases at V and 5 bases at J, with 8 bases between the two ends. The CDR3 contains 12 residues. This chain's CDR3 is CASRPPDQPQHF. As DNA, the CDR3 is TGTGCCAGCAGACCTCCCGATCAGCCCCAGCATTTT.

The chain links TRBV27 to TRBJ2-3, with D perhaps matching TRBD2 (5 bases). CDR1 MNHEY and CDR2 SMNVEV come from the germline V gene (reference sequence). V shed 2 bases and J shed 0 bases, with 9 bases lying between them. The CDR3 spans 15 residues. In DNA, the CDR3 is TGTGCCAGCAGTTTAAACGCGGGTAGCACAGATACGCAGTATTTT. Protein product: CASSLNAGSTDTQYF.

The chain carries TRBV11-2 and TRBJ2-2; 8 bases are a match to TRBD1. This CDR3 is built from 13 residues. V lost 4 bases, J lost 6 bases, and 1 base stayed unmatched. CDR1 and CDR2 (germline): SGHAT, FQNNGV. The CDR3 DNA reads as TGTGCCAGCAGCTGGGACAGGTCCGGGGAGCTGTTTTTT. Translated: CASSWDRSGELFF.

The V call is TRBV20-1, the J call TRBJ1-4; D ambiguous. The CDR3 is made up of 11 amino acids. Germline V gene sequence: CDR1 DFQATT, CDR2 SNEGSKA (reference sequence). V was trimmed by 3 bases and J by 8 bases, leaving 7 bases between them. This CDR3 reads CSARKAEKLFF. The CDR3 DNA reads TGCAGTGCTAGGAAAGCCGAAAAACTGTTTTTT.

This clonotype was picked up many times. This chain's CDR3 is CASSLRGLKNEQYF. CDR3 sequence (DNA): TGTGCCAGTAGTCTCCGGGGCCTAAAGAACGAGCAGTACTTC. The chain recombines TRBV19 with TRBJ2-7; D is possibly TRBD1 or TRBD2 (5 bases each). The ends were cut back, 5 bases at V and 5 bases at J, with 16 bases in the middle. This CDR3 spans 14 amino acids. From germline, CDR1 is LNHDA and CDR2 SQIVND (reference sequence).

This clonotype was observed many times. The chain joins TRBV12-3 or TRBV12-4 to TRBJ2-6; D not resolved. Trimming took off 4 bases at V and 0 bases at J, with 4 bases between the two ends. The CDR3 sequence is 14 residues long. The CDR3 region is CASSSRSGANVLTF. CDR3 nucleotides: TGTGCCAGCAGTTCACGCTCTGGGGCCAACGTCCTGACTTTC.

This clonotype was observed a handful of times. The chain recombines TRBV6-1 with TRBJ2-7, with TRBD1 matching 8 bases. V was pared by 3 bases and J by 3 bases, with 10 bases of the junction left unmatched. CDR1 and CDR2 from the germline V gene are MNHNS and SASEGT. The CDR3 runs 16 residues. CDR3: CASSDGWGTGGYEQYF. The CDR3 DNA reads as TGTGCCAGCAGTGATGGTTGGGGGACAGGAGGCTACGAGCAGTACTTC.

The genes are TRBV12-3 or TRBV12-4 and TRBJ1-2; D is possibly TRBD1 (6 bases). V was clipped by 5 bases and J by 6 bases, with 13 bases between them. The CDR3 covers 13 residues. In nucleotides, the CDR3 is TGTGCCAGCAGTCACAGGGCTCCGGATGGCTACACCTTC. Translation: CASSHRAPDGYTF.